This T cell receptor beta chain was recovered during a study of blood T cell repertoires in COVID-19 (dated by TCRdb to the early 2020s). General notes on the study: The collaborator samples originated in the United States, Italy and Spain and spanned the acute and convalescent phases of COVID-19. The material from the prospective study consisted of cDNA or gDNA derived from T cells, B-cell-depleted T cells, or PBMCs. The dataset comprised deeply sampled blood TCRbeta repertoires from subjects exposed to, actively infected with, or recovered from COVID-19. The repertoires were released in a freely available public database intended as a resource for research on the immune response to SARS-CoV-2. The samples were drawn from the first 160 participants of the ongoing ImmuneRACE study and from some 1,300 subjects provided by 6 global collaborators. The sample metadata nearly always contained a de-identified subject ID, COVID-19 status, age in years and sex. Where available, HLA class I and class II types were taken from metadata supplied by the sample provider and were not determined by assay-based typing. Broad study findings and their caveats: How much clinical and demographic metadata was included differed by source and by participant, and the metadata was provided uncurated.

TCRbeta CDR3 regions were amplified from genomic DNA by means of the immunoSEQ Assay, a bias-controlled multiplex PCR. As for the authors' bioinformatics: Nucleated cell counts per sample were estimated from amplification of reference gene primers within the assay. To quantify the absolute abundance of each unique TCRbeta CDR3 rearrangement, sequence reads were collapsed and filtered. For each sample, productive Simpson clonality was calculated as the square root of Simpson's diversity index over productive rearrangements. Imported from immuneACCESS, the table was reduced by TCRdb to in-frame sequences with V and J called. These copies leave out some clones; in studies compared against another copy, an unresolved V gene accounts for under half, and the cause of the remainder is not known. The DNA was the basis for D and trimming; V, J and clone size are from that table. The table for this sample lists a few hundred thousand clones; more than 70% of them were counted only once. The ten largest clones represent roughly an eighth of the sample.

Regarding this clone: Its binding antigen is unknown. Nothing much larger sits one base from this clone, and base qualities are not available. This CDR3 is also generated by other DNA sequences in the sample.

At one collaborating source in Seattle, patients were enrolled during active infection and were followed longitudinally through the course of disease. Each collaborating institution followed its own protocols to collect whole blood in K2EDTA tubes. Collaborator samples were shipped for TCRbeta analysis as frozen whole blood, isolated PBMCs, or DNA extracted from either sample type. V lost 0 bases and J lost 1 base; the stretch between them is 4 bases long. In the germline V gene (reference sequence), CDR1 corresponds to LGHDT and CDR2 to YNNKEL. From its cysteine to its phenylalanine, the CDR3 spans 13 amino acids. The retained sequence is limited to the CDR3, 39 bases, with the frame set at the first base.

The source is a woman in her forties or fifties with COVID-19, enrolled during active disease. The chain uses TRBV3-1 (or the pseudogene TRBV3-2) and TRBJ2-7; no D gene is confidently identified. Sequenced: peripheral blood. The nucleotide sequence is given as TGTGCCAGCAGCCAAGATAGATCCTACGAGCAGTACTTC. This sequence encodes CASSQDRSYEQYF.